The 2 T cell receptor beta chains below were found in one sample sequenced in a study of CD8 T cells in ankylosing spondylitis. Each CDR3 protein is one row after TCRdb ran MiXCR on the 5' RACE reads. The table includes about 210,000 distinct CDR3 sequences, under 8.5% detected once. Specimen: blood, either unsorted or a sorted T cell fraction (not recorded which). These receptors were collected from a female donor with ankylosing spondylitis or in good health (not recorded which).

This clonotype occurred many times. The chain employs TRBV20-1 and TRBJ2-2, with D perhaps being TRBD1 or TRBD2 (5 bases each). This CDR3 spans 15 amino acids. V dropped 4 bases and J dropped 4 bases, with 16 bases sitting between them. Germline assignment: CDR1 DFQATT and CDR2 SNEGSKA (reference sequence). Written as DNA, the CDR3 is TGCAGTGCTAACGACGTGAGGGACGGCACCGGGGAGCTGTTTTTT. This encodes CSANDVRDGTGELFF.

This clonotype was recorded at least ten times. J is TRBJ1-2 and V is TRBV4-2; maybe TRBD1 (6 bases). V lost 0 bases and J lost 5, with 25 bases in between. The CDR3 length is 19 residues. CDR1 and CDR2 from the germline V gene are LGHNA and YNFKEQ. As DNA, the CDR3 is TGTGCCAGCAGCCAAGAGCTCGGGGGCGCGGAAAGATCCCCTTATGGCTACACCTTC. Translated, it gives CASSQELGGAERSPYGYTF.